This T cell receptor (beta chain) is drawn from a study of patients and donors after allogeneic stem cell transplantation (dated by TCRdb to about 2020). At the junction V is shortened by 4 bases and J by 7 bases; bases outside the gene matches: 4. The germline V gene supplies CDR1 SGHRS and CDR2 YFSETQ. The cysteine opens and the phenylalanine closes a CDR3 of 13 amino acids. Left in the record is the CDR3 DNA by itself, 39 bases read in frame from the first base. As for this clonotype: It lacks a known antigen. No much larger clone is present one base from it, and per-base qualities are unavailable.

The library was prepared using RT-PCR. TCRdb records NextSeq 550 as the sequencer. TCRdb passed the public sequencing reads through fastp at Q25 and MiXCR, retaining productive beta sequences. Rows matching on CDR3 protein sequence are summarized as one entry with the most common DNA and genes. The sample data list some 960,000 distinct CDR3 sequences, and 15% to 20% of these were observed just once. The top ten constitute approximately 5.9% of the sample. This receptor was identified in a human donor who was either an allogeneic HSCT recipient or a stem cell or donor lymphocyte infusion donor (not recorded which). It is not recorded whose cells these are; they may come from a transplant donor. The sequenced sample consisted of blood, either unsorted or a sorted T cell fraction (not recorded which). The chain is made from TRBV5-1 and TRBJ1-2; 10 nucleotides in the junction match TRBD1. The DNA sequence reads TGCGCCAGCAGCGGGACAGGGGATAGTGGCTACACCTTC. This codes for CASSGTGDSGYTF.